Sequencing of this T cell receptor (beta chain) was carried out in a study of cytotoxic CD8 clonotypes in ibrutinib-treated CLL. In the case of this clone: Distinct nucleotide sequences in the sample also encode this CDR3.

Method: immunoSEQ multiplex PCR; TCRdb's copy keeps in-frame clones and lacks some. The table records about 330,000 clones, 67% of them present only once. This CDR3 has 14 residues. The junction had 3 bases not matched to a gene; V was cut back by 1 base and J by 2 bases. Germline V gene sequence: CDR1 SGHRS, CDR2 YFSETQ. The rearrangement joins TRBV5-1 to TRBJ2-7; 7 bases align to TRBD1. The clonotype comes from a human donor with chronic lymphocytic leukemia. The starting material was PBMCs, obtained after 36 months of ibrutinib treatment. The CDR3 protein is CASSLTGTAYEQYF. CDR3 sequence (DNA): TGCGCCAGCAGCTTGACGGGGACAGCCTACGAGCAGTACTTC.